This T cell receptor beta chain comes out of a study of shared clonotypes between healthy human individuals. General observations from the study: Clonotypes not shared had lower generation probabilities than those common to all four donors. Deeper or shallower sequencing was expected to change how clonotypes are shared among donors.

J lost 1 base, V lost 6 bases, and 6 bases had no gene match. From germline, CDR1 is MNHEY and CDR2 SVGAGI. This CDR3 is 15 amino acids long. This table comes from immunoSEQ multiplex PCR, and its TCRdb copy is limited to in-frame clones, with some not included. The sample includes some 680,000 clones, 55% to 85% seen only once; the top ten take 1.5% to 2%. This clone showed up just a few times. What it recognizes is unknown. The sequenced material came from memory CD4+ T cells sorted from blood. Subset noted: CD45RA-negative fraction. This chain connects TRBV6-5 to TRBJ2-7, with 10 bases fitting TRBD2. This TCR was sampled from a woman aged 25 to 39 in good health. The CDR3 nucleotides are TGTGCCAGCAGGCTTAGCGGGAGGTTTTCCTACGAGCAGTACTTC. Protein product: CASRLSGRFSYEQYF.